This T cell receptor beta chain originates from a study of shared T cell receptors in the human thymus (dated by TCRdb to 2020 to 2023). Regarding the research as a whole: The study examined how the human thymus generates shared, self-reactive T-cell receptor alpha chains.

Taken from cysteine to phenylalanine, the CDR3 has 16 residues. Only the CDR3 portion is preserved as DNA: 48 bases, with reading frame beginning at the first base. CDR1 is given as MGHRA and CDR2 as YSYEKL, both from the germline V gene. A distance of 13 bases separates the germline ends of V and J, which lose 1 base and 3 bases respectively. In regard to this clone: Its antigen remains unidentified. Per-base quality was not reported, and no clone a single base away is much larger than it.

The receptor library was made with the immunoSEQ multiplex PCR assay. The table comes from immuneACCESS by way of TCRdb, which keeps in-frame sequences with V and J called. Part of the clones is missing from these tables; in studies checked, under half for an unresolved V gene and the rest for unknown reasons. Within this sample are about 660,000 clones, with more than 70% of them counted one time only. The ten largest clones represent 0.0094% of the sample. These same data were also listed under a study on human thymus T cells. Drawing on the second study: Immunologically healthy infants undergoing open corrective cardiac surgery for congenital heart defects in Finland were used as donors. The thymus tissue came from surgical resects taken out during corrective cardiac surgery. V and J gene segment usage appeared biased in both thymic and peripheral blood repertoires. The related research found that thymic TCR repertoires overlapped highly between unrelated individuals. The study characterized TCR alpha and beta repertoires from eight infant thymus samples and a few related peripheral blood samples. The cohort included more than five male and two female infants, with donor ages spanning 7 to 244 days. After being mechanically released from the tissue, thymocytes were kept at -70 degrees C in pellets of about 9-34 million cells. Genomic DNA was extracted from frozen cell pellets with a QIAsymphony instrument. Using the immunoSEQ multiplex PCR assay, the TCRB and TCRAD loci were amplified from a standardized quantity of quality-controlled genomic DNA. The amplicons spanned the V(D)J region and were long enough to cover the CDR3 and allow V and J genes to be identified. The commercial immunoSEQ service was used to sequence amplicons on an Illumina platform. Corrections for primer bias and sequencing errors followed previously described methods, while TCRAD and TCRB definitions were based on the IMGT database. The repertoires were analysed using immunoSEQ Analyzer 3.0 and VDJTools for basic statistics, V/J segment usage, diversity estimates, rarefaction and pairwise overlap. Diversity was estimated with Chao1, ChaoE, Efron-Thisted, Shannon and inverse Simpson indices, and also on datasets down-sampled to the smallest sample. Repertoire overlap was assessed by strict matching of CDR3 nucleotide sequence, V gene and J gene, and clustering was done by Jaccard-based multidimensional scaling. On average, roughly 850,000 unique TCRB clonotypes were obtained from thymus samples, compared with about 86,000 from blood samples.

The sequencing input was thymocytes. The sequence links TRBV4-1 to TRBJ1-5; a tentative D match to TRBD1 spans 5 bases. This receptor was identified in a boy younger than two with a congenital heart defect. Donor details come from another sample of the same person, matched by shared clones. The bases are TGCGCCAGCAGCCAAGTAGCTCGACAGAACAATCAGCCCCAGCATTTT. Translated, it reads CASSQVARQNNQPQHF.